Sequencing of this T cell receptor (beta chain) was carried out in a study of blood T cell repertoires in COVID-19. Study in general: T cells, B-cell-depleted T cells, or PBMCs provided the cDNA or gDNA that served as material.

V lost 4 bases, J lost 4 bases, and 4 bases stayed unmatched. Germline V gene sequence: CDR1 SGHDT, CDR2 YYEEEE. The CDR3 has 13 amino acids. TCRdb keeps only in-frame clones here, not all; method: immunoSEQ multiplex PCR. The sample contains around 100,000 clones, 65% to 85% of which appear only once. Sequencing was carried out using peripheral blood. The chain recombines TRBV5-6 with TRBJ1-2, with 7 bases lining up with TRBD1. The clonotype originates from a man between 65 and 79 years old with active or convalescent COVID-19. The CDR3 here is CASSPDRVYGYTF. CDR3 nucleotides: TGTGCCAGCAGCCCCGACAGGGTCTATGGCTACACCTTC.